The 17 T cell receptor beta chains below come from one sample, sequenced in a study of vaccination effects on CD4 cells after COVID-19. No antigen is known for these receptors. Profiled with immunoSEQ multiplex PCR; TCRdb holds only in-frame clones, not every one. The table shows roughly 71,000 clones, with 75% to 85% occurring only once. Sequencing in the ViraFEST assay came after antigen-specific CD4+ T cells had been expanded with viral peptide pools, which were used to stimulate PBMC. Cultured cells yielded isolated CD4+ T cells after about ten days. Vaccination of participants consisted of two doses of either the BNT162b2 or mRNA-1273 vaccine. Material: CD4+ T cells from PBMCs cultured with HCoV-229E spike peptides, obtained after COVID-19 vaccination. The source of these receptors is a human donor who received a COVID-19 vaccine.

V gene TRBV18 combines with J gene TRBJ1-5; no definite D call. From germline, CDR1 is KGHSH and CDR2 LQKENI. The CDR3 spans 13 residues. With 3 bases removed from V and 6 bases from J, the gap between germline ends came to 9 bases. The CDR3 protein is CASSPGSLQPQHF. In DNA, the CDR3 is TGTGCCAGCTCACCGGGCAGTCTTCAGCCCCAGCATTTT. Supplemented by reference TRBV18 and TRBJ1-5, the full variable domain reads NAGVMQNPRHLVRRRGQEARLRCSPMKGHSHVYWYRQLPEEGLKFMVYLQKENIIDESGMPKERFSAEFPKEGPSILRIQQVVRGDSAAYFCASSPGSLQPQHFGDGTRLSIL.

The rearrangement links TRBV5-4 to TRBJ2-1; TRBD1 agrees at 7 bases. With V trimmed by 3 bases and J by 1 base, 4 bases remained unmatched. Germline lookup yields CDR1 SGHNT and CDR2 YYREEE (reference sequence). The length of the CDR3 is 15 residues. The CDR3 is CASSSRTGSYNEQFF. The CDR3 bases are TGTGCCAGCAGCTCCCGGACAGGTTCCTACAATGAGCAGTTCTTC.

The chain couples TRBV7-9 to TRBJ2-7, with 11 nucleotides matching TRBD2. This CDR3 spans 14 amino acids. The germline V gene encodes CDR1 SEHNR and CDR2 FQNEAQ (reference sequence). J lost 4 bases, V lost 2 bases, and 1 base had no gene match. CDR3: CASSLTSGGYEQYV. CDR3 in DNA: TGTGCCAGCAGCTTAACTAGCGGGGGTTACGAGCAGTACGTC.

This clone was counted once. The genes are TRBV7-2 and TRBJ2-6; D is possibly TRBD2 (6 bases). The CDR3 contains 15 residues. V shed 1 base and J shed 2 bases, with 6 bases lying between them. Per the germline V gene, CDR1 is SGHTA and CDR2 is FQGNSA. Here the CDR3 DNA reads TGTGCCAGCAGCTTAGGCGGGACTGGGGCCAACGTCCTGACTTTC. Translating it yields CASSLGGTGANVLTF.

The J gene is TRBJ1-2, the V gene TRBV3-1 (or the pseudogene TRBV3-2); the D gene is possibly TRBD1 (5 bases). V was trimmed by 4 bases and J by 4 bases, leaving 13 bases between them. CDR3 length equals 14 residues. The germline CDR1 and CDR2 sequences are LGHDT and YNNKEL (reference sequence). In nucleotides, the CDR3 is TGTGCCAGCAGCCGACAGACTGGCGGCTATGGCTACACCTTC. The encoded protein is CASSRQTGGYGYTF.

There are a few counts of this clone. V gene TRBV30 combines with J gene TRBJ1-5; maybe TRBD1 (6 bases). This CDR3 region has 13 residues. Germline loops: CDR1 GTSNPN, CDR2 SVGIG (reference sequence). Trimming left V 0 bases short and J 5 bases short, with 8 bases between. CDR3 sequence (DNA): TGTGCCTGGAGTGTACAGGGCGATCAGCCCCAGCATTTT. This gives the protein CAWSVQGDQPQHF.

This sequence joins TRBV9 and TRBJ1-1; 8 bases map to TRBD1. Losses at the gene ends were 0 bases for V and 3 bases for J; bases not matched to a gene: 7. The CDR3 consists of 16 residues. The germline gives CDR1 SGDLS, CDR2 YYNGEE. CDR3 loop: CASSVDLDREDTEAFF. CDR3 DNA: TGTGCCAGCAGCGTAGATCTGGACAGGGAGGACACTGAAGCTTTCTTT.

The chain links TRBV5-1 to TRBJ1-2, with D perhaps matching TRBD1 (5 bases). Germline CDR1 and CDR2: SGHRS and YFSETQ. V dropped 1 base and J dropped 4 bases, with 8 bases sitting between them. There are 13 residues in the CDR3. CDR3 DNA sequence: TGCGCCAGCAGCTTGAACGGGGCCTATGGCTACACCTTC. Its translation is CASSLNGAYGYTF.

The chain joins TRBV29-1 to TRBJ2-5; TRBD2 is a possible D gene (6 bases). Trimming pared 4 bases from V and 0 bases from J, leaving 12 bases between. The CDR3 consists of 14 residues. Germline V gives CDR1 SQVTM, CDR2 ANQGSEA. The CDR3 sequence: CSVGPSEYQETQYF. The CDR3 DNA sequence: TGCAGCGTTGGGCCTAGCGAGTACCAAGAGACCCAGTACTTC.

The chain is built from TRBV18 and TRBJ1-1; D is perhaps TRBD1 (5 bases). Germline V lookup: CDR1 KGHSH, CDR2 LQKENI. The CDR3 runs to 15 residues. Trimming took 2 bases from V and 6 from J, leaving 16 bases between them. The CDR3 DNA follows: TGTGCCAGCTCACCATTTGGCACCCCAGGGCCTGAAGCTTTCTTT. Translated, it gives CASSPFGTPGPEAFF.

This chain joins TRBV30 and TRBJ1-5; D unresolved. Germline V gives CDR1 GTSNPN, CDR2 SVGIG (reference sequence). V lost 1 base and J 3 bases, leaving 7 bases between the germline ends. The CDR3 is 13 residues long. The CDR3 spells CAWSGSPNQPQHF. DNA of the CDR3: TGTGCCTGGAGTGGGAGTCCCAATCAGCCCCAGCATTTT.

The chain employs TRBV19 and TRBJ1-2, with D possibly being TRBD1 (6 bases). This CDR3 has 18 residues. The ends were cut back, 5 bases at V and 3 bases at J, with 25 bases in the middle. Germline CDR1 and CDR2: LNHDA and SQIVND (reference sequence). The chain's CDR3 is CASSFWEGDENGYYGYTF. The CDR3 nucleotides are TGTGCCAGTAGTTTTTGGGAGGGGGATGAAAACGGATACTATGGCTACACCTTC. The whole variable domain, filled in from reference TRBV19 and TRBJ1-2, reads DGGITQSPKYLFRKEGQNVTLSCEQNLNHDAMYWYRQDPGQGLRLIYYSQIVNDFQKGDIAEGYSVSREKKESFPLTVTSAQKNPTAFYLCASSFWEGDENGYYGYTFGSGTRLTVV.

The chain is built from TRBV2 and TRBJ2-2; D ambiguous. V dropped 3 bases and J dropped 7 bases, with 6 bases sitting between them. Germline loops: CDR1 SNHLY, CDR2 FYNNEI. The CDR3 contains 12 residues. In DNA, the CDR3 is TGTGCCAGCAGTGATCGCGGCGGGGAGCTGTTTTTT. Its translation is CASSDRGGELFF.

This chain uses TRBV21-1 with TRBJ1-5. TRBV21-1 is annotated as a pseudogene. The CDR3 spans 16 residues. The DNA of the CDR3 is TGTGCCAGCAGAAAACGGGGACGGGCGGGGAATCAGCCCCAGCATTTT. Its protein is CASRKRGRAGNQPQHF.

This rearrangement joins TRBV13 to TRBJ1-2; the D is unclear. The germline V gene has CDR1 PRHDT and CDR2 FYEKMQ (reference sequence). The CDR3 totals 16 residues. Trimming removed 5 bases from V and 0 bases from J, with 16 bases in between. The CDR3 nucleotides read TGTGCCAGCAGCCTTTACCGGGATCGAGCTAACTATGGCTACACCTTC. Protein sequence: CASSLYRDRANYGYTF. Filled out from reference TRBV13 and TRBJ1-2, the complete variable domain reads AAGVIQSPRHLIKEKRETATLKCYPIPRHDTVYWYQQGPGQDPQFLISFYEKMQSDKGSIPDRFSAQQFSDYHSELNMSSLELGDSALYFCASSLYRDRANYGYTFGSGTRLTVV.

The CDR3: CASSLAAGEADTQYF. CDR3 DNA sequence: TGCGCCAGCAGCTTGGCCGCAGGGGAGGCAGATACGCAGTATTTT. The chain couples TRBV5-1 to TRBJ2-3; D possibly uses TRBD1 or TRBD2 (6 bases each). Per the germline V gene, CDR1 is SGHRS and CDR2 is YFSETQ. This CDR3 comprises 15 residues. The V end lost 0 bases, the J end lost 4 bases, and 12 bases lay between the germline ends.

The V and J genes are TRBV7-9 and TRBJ1-1, with D possibly matching TRBD1 (6 bases). The V gene's germline CDR1 is SEHNR and CDR2 FQNEAQ (reference sequence). V lost 2 bases and J lost 2, with 9 bases in between. This CDR3 comprises 14 residues. CDR3 nucleotides: TGTGCCAGCAGCTTACGGACAGAAAACACTGAAGCTTTCTTT. This sequence encodes CASSLRTENTEAFF.